These T cell receptor beta chains were read from a single sample in a study of hypomethylating agent response in myelodysplastic syndrome. Profiled with immunoSEQ multiplex PCR; TCRdb holds only in-frame clones, not every one. The sample yields approximately 10,000 clones, over 80% seen once. Sample: bone marrow, taken before or after starting hypomethylating agent treatment for myelodysplastic syndrome (not recorded which). Every receptor here comes from a human donor with myelodysplastic syndrome. Both conserved end residues are part of each CDR3. Fields, in order: D gene, V gene, clone size, J gene, CDR3 DNA, CDR3 protein. The D gene is left open where the match is weak. Clone size is given for some rows only: seen once, a few or many times, or a class if the clone is expanded.

d_call: TRBD1; v_call: TRBV5-1; clone_size: NA; j_call: TRBJ2-7; cdr3_nt: TGCGCCAGCAGCTTGGGGACAGGGGTGCACGAGCAGTACTTC; cdr3_aa: CASSLGTGVHEQYF
d_call: NA; v_call: TRBV7-9; clone_size: few; j_call: TRBJ1-5; cdr3_nt: TGTGCCAGCAGCTTAGACCACAATCAGCCCCAGCATTTT; cdr3_aa: CASSLDHNQPQHF
d_call: NA; v_call: TRBV15; clone_size: once; j_call: TRBJ2-7; cdr3_nt: TGTGCCACCAGGCCGGGCAGGGTCAACGAGCAGTACTTC; cdr3_aa: CATRPGRVNEQYF
d_call: NA; v_call: TRBV10-2; clone_size: NA; j_call: TRBJ1-5; cdr3_nt: TGCGCCAGCAGTGAAGTGACAGTCAATCAGCCCCAGCATTTT; cdr3_aa: CASSEVTVNQPQHF
d_call: NA; v_call: TRBV7-9; clone_size: NA; j_call: TRBJ1-2; cdr3_nt: TGTGCCAGCAGCTTAATCAGCTATGGCTACACCTTC; cdr3_aa: CASSLISYGYTF
d_call: TRBD2; v_call: TRBV27; clone_size: NA; j_call: TRBJ2-1; cdr3_nt: TGTGCCAGCAGTTTATCAGTGGGGACTAGCGGGACAAATGAGCAGTTCTTC; cdr3_aa: CASSLSVGTSGTNEQFF
d_call: TRBD2; v_call: TRBV5-1; clone_size: NA; j_call: TRBJ2-1; cdr3_nt: TGCGCCAGCAGCGTCGGACTAGCGGGCTTGAATGAGCAGTTCTTC; cdr3_aa: CASSVGLAGLNEQFF
d_call: TRBD1; v_call: TRBV5-6; clone_size: NA; j_call: TRBJ1-1; cdr3_nt: TGTGCCAGCAGCTTACAGGGGGCGTCACCTGAAGCTTTCTTT; cdr3_aa: CASSLQGASPEAFF
d_call: NA; v_call: TRBV7-8; clone_size: NA; j_call: TRBJ2-2; cdr3_nt: TGTGCCAGCAGCTCGATAGGGGGCACCGGGGAGCTGTTTTTT; cdr3_aa: CASSSIGGTGELFF
d_call: NA; v_call: TRBV29-1; clone_size: NA; j_call: TRBJ1-5; cdr3_nt: TGCAGCGTTGAAGGGATCTGGCAGAGCGCCTATAGCAATCAGCCCCAGCATTTT; cdr3_aa: CSVEGIWQSAYSNQPQHF
d_call: TRBD1; v_call: TRBV11-2; clone_size: NA; j_call: TRBJ1-6; cdr3_nt: TGTGCCAGCAGTTGGACAGGGGAGGGCTCACCCCTCCACTTT; cdr3_aa: CASSWTGEGSPLHF
d_call: NA; v_call: TRBV10-3; clone_size: NA; j_call: TRBJ1-4; cdr3_nt: TGTGCCATCAGACCCGACGGGAATGAAAAACTGTTTTTT; cdr3_aa: CAIRPDGNEKLFF
d_call: NA; v_call: TRBV4-1; clone_size: NA; j_call: TRBJ1-4; cdr3_nt: TGCGCCAGCAGCCAAGAAGACAGGCGAGGGGAAAAACTGTTTTTT; cdr3_aa: CASSQEDRRGEKLFF
d_call: NA; v_call: TRBV5-1; clone_size: NA; j_call: TRBJ1-2; cdr3_nt: TGCGCCAGCAGCTTGGGACAGAACTATGGCTACACCTTC; cdr3_aa: CASSLGQNYGYTF
d_call: NA; v_call: TRBV7-3; clone_size: NA; j_call: TRBJ1-2; cdr3_nt: TGTGCCAGCAGCTTTCGGCAGGGGATTGGCTACACCTTC; cdr3_aa: CASSFRQGIGYTF
d_call: TRBD1; v_call: TRBV9; clone_size: NA; j_call: TRBJ1-3; cdr3_nt: TGTGCCAGCAGTCCCACCGGGACAGCAGGAAACACCATATATTTT; cdr3_aa: CASSPTGTAGNTIYF
d_call: NA; v_call: TRBV10-2; clone_size: NA; j_call: TRBJ2-7; cdr3_nt: TGCGCCAGCAGTGTTCCAGGGTTGCACTACGAGCAGTACTTC; cdr3_aa: CASSVPGLHYEQYF